Listed below are T cell receptor beta chains from one sample, sequenced in a study of blood T cell repertoires in COVID-19. Repertoires were generated with immunoSEQ multiplex PCR, while TCRdb's copy carries only in-frame clones and drops some. This sample has about 310,000 clones, with roughly 87% found just once. Material for sequencing was PBMCs or T cells enriched from blood (not recorded which). These receptors came from a young woman who had recovered from COVID-19. Each CDR3 is given with its conserved first and last residue. D genes are given only for firm matches. Clone size is not always given. Where it is, it says once, few, many or a class for expanded clones.

clone_size	d_call	v_call	j_call	cdr3_nt	cdr3_aa
.	.	TRBV3-1/TRBV3-2	TRBJ1-1	TGTGCCAGCAGCCCCACAAAGGGAGCTAGGGCTTTCTTT	CASSPTKGARAFF
.	TRBD1	TRBV29-1	TRBJ1-5	TGCAGCGCCCGCGAGACAGGGAGCAATCAGCCCCAGCATTTT	CSARETGSNQPQHF
.	TRBD1	TRBV11-2	TRBJ1-3	TGTGCCAGCAGCCACCCAGGGACAGGGAGGGGTAACACCATATATTTT	CASSHPGTGRGNTIYF
.	.	TRBV30	TRBJ1-2	TGTGCCTGGAGTAAACAGGAATCGGCTAACTATGGCTACACCTTC	CAWSKQESANYGYTF
.	TRBD1	TRBV19	TRBJ1-1	TGTGCCAGACATAGGGGGCCTTTGAACACTGAAGCTTTCTTT	CARHRGPLNTEAFF
many	TRBD1	TRBV11-1	TRBJ2-2	TGTGCCAGCAGACCCGAGGGGGCCTACATCGGGGAGCTGTTTTTT	CASRPEGAYIGELFF
.	.	TRBV15	TRBJ1-6	TGTGCCACCAGCAGAGAAGGCGGCTCACCCCTCCACTTT	CATSREGGSPLHF
.	.	TRBV20-1	TRBJ2-7	TGCAGTGTTCTCGAGGCCTACGAGCAGTACTTC	CSVLEAYEQYF
.	TRBD2	TRBV5-4	TRBJ2-1	TGTGCCAGCAGCTTAGGACTAGCGGACAATGAGCAGTTCTTC	CASSLGLADNEQFF
once	.	TRBV10-3	TRBJ1-2	TGTGCCATCAGTGAGTCGCGGCAGATTAACTATGGCTACACCTTC	CAISESRQINYGYTF
.	.	TRBV7-2	TRBJ2-5	TGTGCCAGCAGTTCTGATTGGGCGCAAGAGACCCAGTACTTC	CASSSDWAQETQYF
.	TRBD1	TRBV19	TRBJ1-2	TGTGCCACATACAGGGGATGGGGCTACACCTTC	CATYRGWGYTF
.	.	TRBV4-2	TRBJ2-3	TGTGCCAGCAGCCCTAGCGGCACAGATACGCAGTATTTT	CASSPSGTDTQYF
.	.	TRBV28	TRBJ1-1	TGTGCCAGCAGCCCGGGGGTCCCTTACACTGAAGCTTTCTTT	CASSPGVPYTEAFF
.	TRBD1	TRBV29-1	TRBJ2-3	TGCAGCGCCTTCCTGGCCTATCGGGACAGCAGCACAGATACGCAGTATTTT	CSAFLAYRDSSTDTQYF
.	TRBD2	TRBV7-9	TRBJ2-7	TGTGCCAGCAGTTCAACCGGGACTAAAAATTCCTACGAGCAGTACTTC	CASSSTGTKNSYEQYF
few	.	TRBV28	TRBJ2-3	TGTGCCAGCAGTTCCCCAGGGAGGACCACAGATACGCAGTATTTT	CASSSPGRTTDTQYF
once	.	TRBV6-6	TRBJ1-2	TGTGCCAGCAGTTCCGAGAATAACTATGGCTACACCTTC	CASSSENNYGYTF
.	.	TRBV6-6	TRBJ1-5	TGTGCCAGCAGTTACTTCAGGGGTGGTAGCGATCAGCCCCAGCATTTT	CASSYFRGGSDQPQHF
.	.	TRBV6-5	TRBJ1-2	TGTGCCAGCAGTTACTTCCGACAAAATGGCTACACCTTC	CASSYFRQNGYTF
.	.	TRBV18	TRBJ2-5	TGTGCCAGCTCACCACCGGGTGGGACTGGACAAGAGACCCAGTACTTC	CASSPPGGTGQETQYF
.	.	TRBV5-1	TRBJ1-1	TGCGCCAGCAGCCGAGGAGGGTCGGACACTGAAGCTTTCTTT	CASSRGGSDTEAFF
.	.	TRBV5-1	TRBJ2-2	TGCGCCAGCAGCTTCCTCCCCGCGGTGGCCGGGGAGCTGTTTTTT	CASSFLPAVAGELFF
.	.	TRBV19	TRBJ1-2	TGTGCCAGTGCCCCCAGGGCCGGAGTCTATGGCTACACCTTC	CASAPRAGVYGYTF
.	.	TRBV2	TRBJ1-1	TGTGCCAGCAGCCCGAATGGGGGGGACTATGAAGCTTTCTTT	CASSPNGGDYEAFF
many	.	TRBV30	TRBJ1-3	TGTGCCTGGAGTCGGACAGCGCGGAACACCATATATTTT	CAWSRTARNTIYF
.	TRBD1	TRBV4-2	TRBJ1-6	TGTGCCAGCAGCCAGCTGGGACAGGGGAATTCACCCCTCCACTTT	CASSQLGQGNSPLHF
few	.	TRBV4-3	TRBJ1-2	TGCGCCAGCAGCCAAGTTCCCCAGGACTCCCTCTATGGCTACACCTTC	CASSQVPQDSLYGYTF
.	.	TRBV7-2	TRBJ2-6	TGTGCCAGCAGTCGCGAGAGGGCGTCCGGGGCCAACGTCCTGACTTTC	CASSRERASGANVLTF
.	TRBD2	TRBV9	TRBJ2-1	TGTGCCAGCAGCCCCTCGGGACTAGCGGGAAATGAGCAGTTCTTC	CASSPSGLAGNEQFF
.	.	TRBV30	TRBJ2-7	TGTGCCTGGAGTCTCGAGCCAAACTACGAGCAGTACTTC	CAWSLEPNYEQYF
few	.	TRBV7-3	TRBJ2-7	TGTGCCAGCAGCTTAAAGCCCAACTACGAGCAGTACTTC	CASSLKPNYEQYF
.	TRBD2	TRBV25-1	TRBJ2-3	TGTGCCAGCAGTGATCAGGGACTAGCATGGACAGATACGCAGTATTTT	CASSDQGLAWTDTQYF
.	.	TRBV6-6	TRBJ2-3	TGTGCCAGCAGCCCCCGGGACACCGGCACCTATACGCAGTATTTT	CASSPRDTGTYTQYF
.	.	TRBV5-1	TRBJ1-5	TGCGCCAGCAGCTTGTCGGGGGGCACTCAGCCCCAGCATTTT	CASSLSGGTQPQHF
.	TRBD2	TRBV6-4	TRBJ2-1	TGTGCCAGCAGTGAATCTGGGCGGGGGGGCGAGGAGCAGTTCTTC	CASSESGRGGEEQFF
.	TRBD1	TRBV30	TRBJ2-3	TGTGCCTGGAGGGAACAGGGGCTCATCACAGATACGCAGTATTTT	CAWREQGLITDTQYF
few	.	TRBV5-1	TRBJ2-7	TGCGCCAGCAGCTTGGATGGCCAATCCTACGAGCAGTACTTC	CASSLDGQSYEQYF
.	.	TRBV28	TRBJ2-2	TGTGCCAGCAGTTTTGCCTTAGGATGGGGAGTGGGCGGGGAGCTGTTTTTT	CASSFALGWGVGGELFF
.	TRBD1	TRBV3-1/TRBV3-2	TRBJ1-2	TGTGCCAGCAGCCCGGGACAGGGGGGGTCTGGCTACACCTTC	CASSPGQGGSGYTF
.	TRBD1	TRBV7-9	TRBJ1-4	TGTGCCTCGACAGGGGGCACCAACCGATTTAATGAAAAACTGTTTTTT	CASTGGTNRFNEKLFF
.	TRBD1	TRBV7-2	TRBJ2-7	TGTGCCAGCAGCTTATGGCAGGGGGCCGGCGAGCAGTACTTC	CASSLWQGAGEQYF
.	TRBD1	TRBV18	TRBJ2-6	TGTGCCAGCTCACCACGTGGACAGGGTTCTGGGGCCAACGTCCTGACTTTC	CASSPRGQGSGANVLTF
.	.	TRBV28	TRBJ1-2	TGTGCCAGCAGTTTACTCACAGCCCGTGACTATGGCTACACCTTC	CASSLLTARDYGYTF
.	TRBD1	TRBV29-1	TRBJ1-1	TGCAGCGTCTATGGGACAGGGGCGTTATACACTGAAGCTTTCTTT	CSVYGTGALYTEAFF
.	.	TRBV13	TRBJ1-1	TGTGCCAGCAGCTCCACAGGTATCGAAGCTTTCTTT	CASSSTGIEAFF
.	.	TRBV7-9	TRBJ1-1	TGTGCCAGCAGGTCCCAGGGGAACACTGAAGCTTTCTTT	CASRSQGNTEAFF
.	TRBD1	TRBV28	TRBJ2-5	TGTGCCAGCAGGGGACCCGACAGGGTCGGAGAGACCCAGTACTTC	CASRGPDRVGETQYF
.	.	TRBV7-2	TRBJ1-2	TGTGCCAGCAGCCTACACCCCGACTTTAACTATGGCTACACCTTC	CASSLHPDFNYGYTF
.	.	TRBV19	TRBJ1-1	TGTGCCAGTAGCCTCCTGGGGGGGCGCGAGGCTTTCTTT	CASSLLGGREAFF
once	TRBD1	TRBV5-5	TRBJ1-1	TGTGCCAGCAGCGTACAGGGGGGCACTGAAGCTTTCTTT	CASSVQGGTEAFF
.	.	TRBV4-3	TRBJ1-6	TGCGCCAGCAGCCAAGACGAGTTAAAAGGGGTCCTGTATAATTCACCCCTCCACTTT	CASSQDELKGVLYNSPLHF
.	.	TRBV10-3	TRBJ1-1	TGTGCCATCAGTGAGTCTGAGGGGGAGACTGAAGCTTTCTTT	CAISESEGETEAFF
.	TRBD1	TRBV11-2	TRBJ1-1	TGTGCCAGCAGCTTAGATACAGGGGATAGAACTGAAGCTTTCTTT	CASSLDTGDRTEAFF
.	.	TRBV7-7	TRBJ2-2	TGTGCCAGCAGCTTACGGAGCGGGTTGGGCACCGGGGAGCTGTTTTTT	CASSLRSGLGTGELFF